This entry lists 8 T cell receptor beta chains sequenced from one sample in a study of T-cell memory formation after mild COVID-19. TCRdb re-called the 5' RACE reads with MiXCR, one entry per CDR3 protein. The repertoire holds 150,000 to 200,000 distinct CDR3 sequences, with under 20% as singletons. The sequenced sample was PBMCs or a T cell subset sorted from them (not recorded which). These receptors were obtained from an adult woman who had mild COVID-19 (a few samples of this study predate the infection). Cell type and time point are not known.

The chain recombines TRBV27 with TRBJ2-1, with D possibly called TRBD1 or TRBD2 (5 bases each). The V end lost 0 bases, the J end lost 7 bases, and 10 bases lay between the germline ends. The CDR3 extends over 14 amino acids. Germline V lookup: CDR1 MNHEY, CDR2 SMNVEV (reference sequence). The CDR3 is CASSLSGPRNEQFF. DNA of the CDR3: TGTGCCAGCAGTTTATCGGGACCGCGGAATGAGCAGTTCTTC.

A few counts support this clonotype. V is TRBV5-1 and J is TRBJ1-1, with TRBD1 as a possible D gene (6 bases). The CDR3 consists of 15 residues. Deletions cut 4 bases from V and 1 base from J, with 14 bases between. Germline CDR1 reads SGHRS; CDR2 reads YFSETQ. The CDR3 nucleotides read TGCGCCAGCAGCGTTTCGGACAGCAGGAACACTGAAGCTTTCTTT. Residues: CASSVSDSRNTEAFF.

The rearrangement links TRBV6-5 to TRBJ2-5; 7 bases line up with TRBD1. The CDR3 has 14 amino acids. CDR1 is MNHEY and CDR2 is SVGAGI in the germline V gene. V lost 5 bases, J lost 4 bases, and 7 bases stayed unmatched. For the CDR3, the DNA is TGTGCCAGCAGTCACTTAGGGGGCGCAGAGACCCAGTACTTC. Translation gives CASSHLGGAETQYF.

The chain uses TRBV25-1 and TRBJ1-1; 7 nucleotides agree with TRBD1. The V segment lost 6 bases and the J segment 9 bases; nucleotides outside the gene matches: 4. Looked up from germline, CDR1 is MGHDK and CDR2 is SYGVNS. This CDR3 has 11 amino acids. CDR3 amino acids: CASRETGKAFF. Here the CDR3 DNA reads TGTGCCAGCAGGGAGACAGGGAAAGCTTTCTTT.

This sequence joins TRBV5-1 and TRBJ2-3, with D perhaps matching TRBD1 or TRBD2 (5 bases each). V was clipped by 1 base and J by 0 bases, with 9 bases between them. Germline values: CDR1 SGHRS, CDR2 YFSETQ. The length of the CDR3 is 15 residues. DNA for the CDR3: TGCGCCAGCAGCTTGCGGGACCCAAGCACAGATACGCAGTATTTT. It specifies CASSLRDPSTDTQYF.

V gene TRBV7-6 combines with J gene TRBJ1-5; no definite D call. The V and J ends lost 3 bases and 6 bases respectively, with 12 bases between them. From germline, CDR1 is SGHVS and CDR2 FNYEAQ. The CDR3 is 14 residues long. The CDR3 loop reads CASSLASGSQPQHF. CDR3 coding DNA: TGTGCCAGCAGCTTGGCGTCAGGCAGTCAGCCCCAGCATTTT. The full variable domain, in which reference TRBV7-6 and TRBJ1-5 provide the parts outside the CDR3, is GAGVSQSPRYKVTKRGQDVALRCDPISGHVSLYWYRQALGQGPEFLTYFNYEAQQDKSGLPNDRFSAERPEGSISTLTIQRTEQRDSAMYRCASSLASGSQPQHFGDGTRLSIL.

This clonotype has at least ten counts. As DNA, the CDR3 is TGTGCCATCAGTGAGTCGACGAAACCTCTGGAGACCCAGTACTTC. The encoded protein is CAISESTKPLETQYF. This rearrangement joins TRBV10-3 to TRBJ2-5; D call uncertain. CDR3 length equals 15 residues. Germline CDR1 reads ENHRY; CDR2 reads SYGVKD. Trimming stripped 0 bases from V and 5 bases from J, with 13 bases between.

This clonotype has just a few counts. The chain carries TRBV7-3 and TRBJ2-5; tentative D call: TRBD2 (7 bases). V dropped 3 bases and J dropped 4 bases, with 18 bases sitting between them. The CDR3 runs 16 residues. CDR1 is SGHTA, CDR2 FQGTGA, per germline. Here the CDR3 DNA reads TGTGCCAGCAGCTTTCAGGGAGGGGGTCGGGGAGAGACCCAGTACTTC. Its protein is CASSFQGGGRGETQYF.